What follows are 20 T cell receptor beta chains derived from one specimen sequenced in a study of cytomegalovirus exposure and HLA in healthy donors. PCR involved 60 Vbeta and 13 Jbeta primers. Only in-frame clones appear in the TCRdb table, and some are missing; sequencing was by immunoSEQ multiplex PCR. Its table lists about 130,000 clones. Sequencing used PBMCs. These receptors were obtained from a man aged 35 to 55 in good health and CMV-seronegative.

The chain has TRBV11-3 and TRBJ2-7; 14 bases line up with TRBD2. J was trimmed by 0 bases and V by 4 bases; bases with no gene match: 2. The germline V gene encodes CDR1 SGHNT and CDR2 YENEEA. This CDR3 comprises 16 residues. The CDR3 nucleotides are TGTGCCAGCAGCTGGACTAGCGGGAGGTTCTCCTACGAGCAGTACTTC. Translation: CASSWTSGRFSYEQYF.

J is TRBJ1-3 and V is TRBV30, with TRBD1 identical over 7 bases. The CDR3 is made up of 14 amino acids. Unmatched junction bases numbered 5, after V lost 6 bases and J lost 0 bases. Germline lookup yields CDR1 GTSNPN and CDR2 SVGIG (reference sequence). The CDR3 region is CACMNRGSGNTIYF. For the CDR3, the DNA is TGTGCCTGCATGAACAGGGGCTCTGGAAACACCATATATTTT.

The CDR3 sequence is CASSLVSSGYNEQFF. The DNA of the CDR3 is TGTGCCAGCAGCTTGGTTTCTAGCGGCTACAATGAGCAGTTCTTC. This chain uses TRBV5-6 with TRBJ2-1; the match to TRBD2 covers 7 bases. V lost 0 bases and J lost 3; bases outside the gene matches: 3. The CDR3 loop spans 15 amino acids. CDR1 and CDR2 (germline): SGHDT, YYEEEE.

The gene calls are TRBV11-2 and TRBJ2-2; 10 bases line up with TRBD1. Per the germline V gene, CDR1 is SGHAT and CDR2 is FQNNGV. This CDR3 is built from 15 residues. The J segment lost 7 bases and the V segment lost 1 base, leaving 3 bases of the junction unmatched. As DNA, the CDR3 is TGTGCCAGCAGCTTAGGACAGGGGGCTGGCGGGGAGCTGTTTTTT. Protein sequence: CASSLGQGAGGELFF.

The chain links TRBV5-1 to TRBJ2-2, with TRBD2 identical over 14 bases. The CDR3 is made up of 17 amino acids. Germline V gene data show CDR1 as SGHRS and CDR2 as YFSETQ. J gave up 10 bases and V 4 bases, and 12 bases lay outside the gene matches. The CDR3 nucleotides are TGCGCCAGCAGCAAGACCGGGACTAGCGGGAGTTCAGAGGAGCTGTTTTTT. Amino acid sequence: CASSKTGTSGSSEELFF.

The V and J genes are TRBV5-4 and TRBJ1-2, with TRBD1 matching over 7 bases. Looked up from germline, CDR1 is SGHNT and CDR2 is YYREEE (reference sequence). Germline trimming cut 0 bases from V and 4 bases from J; bases unmatched to any gene: 9. This CDR3 comprises 16 residues. The CDR3 loop is CASSLDRGSQFYGYTF. The DNA of the CDR3 is TGTGCCAGCAGCTTGGACAGGGGATCCCAATTCTATGGCTACACCTTC. The whole variable domain, filled in from reference TRBV5-4 and TRBJ1-2, reads ETGVTQSPTHLIKTRGQQVTLRCSSQSGHNTVSWYQQALGQGPQFIFQYYREEENGRGNFPPRFSGLQFPNYSSELNVNALELDDSALYLCASSLDRGSQFYGYTFGSGTRLTVV.

The V call is TRBV5-6, the J call TRBJ2-7; 8 nucleotides align to TRBD2. The germline CDR1 and CDR2 sequences are SGHDT and YYEEEE. The length of the CDR3 is 16 residues. V lost 1 base and J lost 5; bases outside the gene matches: 11. The CDR3 reads CASSLLRSGGADEQYF. CDR3 coding DNA: TGTGCCAGCAGCTTGCTCCGGAGCGGGGGTGCGGACGAGCAGTACTTC. The full variable domain, with the rest looked up from reference TRBV5-6 and TRBJ2-7, is DAGVTQSPTHLIKTRGQQVTLRCSPKSGHDTVSWYQQALGQGPQFIFQYYEEEERQRGNFPDRFSGHQFPNYSSELNVNALLLGDSALYLCASSLLRSGGADEQYFGPGTRLTVT.

V gene TRBV5-1 combines with J gene TRBJ2-3; possible D gene TRBD2, 5 bases. V shed 5 bases and J shed 0 bases, with 16 bases lying between them. CDR1 SGHRS and CDR2 YFSETQ come from the germline V gene. The length of the CDR3 is 16 residues. The DNA of the CDR3 is TGCGCCAGCAGTCCCGGAAGTCGCGGGAGCACAGATACGCAGTATTTT. It yields the protein CASSPGSRGSTDTQYF.

This chain connects TRBV30 to TRBJ1-2; TRBD1 agrees at 8 bases. This CDR3 is built from 18 residues. The ends lost 0 bases at V and 8 bases at J; junction bases unmatched: 20. The germline CDR1 and CDR2 sequences are GTSNPN and SVGIG (reference sequence). The CDR3 sequence: CAWSVGRELDRAGWGYTF. CDR3 sequence (DNA): TGTGCCTGGAGTGTCGGTAGAGAACTGGACAGGGCTGGATGGGGCTACACCTTC.

This chain links TRBV18 with TRBJ2-2, with D perhaps matching TRBD1 (7 bases). The germline V and J ends were trimmed by 1 base and 5 bases, with 11 bases remaining between them. This CDR3 is built from 15 residues. Germline V gene lookup returns CDR1 KGHSH and CDR2 LQKENI. In DNA form, the CDR3 reads TGTGCCAGCTCACCACGACAGGGAGGAACCGGGGAGCTGTTTTTT. This codes for CASSPRQGGTGELFF.

This chain connects TRBV5-1 to TRBJ2-7, with TRBD2 matching over 9 bases. CDR3 length: 14 amino acids. Trimming took 4 bases from V and 2 from J; bases not matched to a gene: 4. CDR1 is SGHRS, CDR2 YFSETQ, per germline. CDR3 DNA sequence: TGCGCCAGCAGCGTAGCGGGAGCCCCCTACGAGCAGTACTTC. It encodes CASSVAGAPYEQYF.

The rearrangement joins TRBV6-5 to TRBJ1-5; D unclear. Trimming shortened V by 0 bases and J by 2 bases, and 11 bases separated the two germline ends. This CDR3 is built from 16 residues. Germline-derived CDR1 and CDR2 are MNHEY and SVGAGI. In nucleotides, the CDR3 is TGTGCCAGCAGTTACTCTGGCGGGGATCGCAATCAGCCCCAGCATTTT. It encodes CASSYSGGDRNQPQHF.

This rearrangement joins TRBV30 to TRBJ1-5; no firm D call. The V gene's germline CDR1 is GTSNPN and CDR2 SVGIG (reference sequence). The CDR3 is 15 amino acids. V lost 0 bases, J lost 2 bases, and 11 bases lay in between. The CDR3 region has the DNA TGTGCCTGGAGTGTATTAGATCGTCGCAATCAGCCCCAGCATTTT. This codes for CAWSVLDRRNQPQHF.

The chain couples TRBV5-1 to TRBJ2-5, with TRBD2 as a possible D gene (5 bases). The J call may be incorrect, as the DNA end agrees better with TRBJ2-7. CDR1 and CDR2 from the germline V gene are SGHRS and YFSETQ. The CDR3 is 14 residues long. This chain's CDR3 is CASSPDGENYEQYF. CDR3 coding DNA: TGCGCCAGCAGCCCGGACGGGGAGAACTACGAGCAGTACTTC.

The chain combines TRBV7-9 with TRBJ1-1; TRBD1 might be the D (6 bases). The CDR3 is 14 residues long. The V gene's germline CDR1 is SEHNR and CDR2 FQNEAQ (reference sequence). Trimming cost V 5 bases and J 5 bases, with 15 bases left between them. The CDR3 region is CASSPQGPGTEAFF. The CDR3 nucleotides read TGTGCCAGCAGCCCGCAGGGGCCTGGGACTGAAGCTTTCTTT.

V gene TRBV5-4 combines with J gene TRBJ1-1, with a possible D match to TRBD1 (6 bases). The V gene's germline CDR1 is SGHNT and CDR2 YYREEE (reference sequence). The CDR3 consists of 15 residues. Deletions cut 2 bases from V and 0 bases from J, with 11 bases between. CDR3 DNA sequence: TGTGCCAGCAGCTTCAGGGGAGTCATGAACACTGAAGCTTTCTTT. Protein sequence: CASSFRGVMNTEAFF. The entire variable domain, with the rest obtained from reference TRBV5-4 and TRBJ1-1, is as follows: ETGVTQSPTHLIKTRGQQVTLRCSSQSGHNTVSWYQQALGQGPQFIFQYYREEENGRGNFPPRFSGLQFPNYSSELNVNALELDDSALYLCASSFRGVMNTEAFFGQGTRLTVV.

The rearrangement uses TRBV19 and TRBJ2-7, with a tentative D call TRBD1 (6 bases). Trimming cost V 9 bases and J 0 bases, with 9 bases left between them. The CDR3 consists of 12 residues. The germline V gene encodes CDR1 LNHDA and CDR2 SQIVND (reference sequence). CDR3 DNA: TGTGCCAGCGCGGACAGCTCCTACGAGCAGTACTTC. This sequence encodes CASADSSYEQYF.

The rearrangement links TRBV6-6 to TRBJ2-7, with D possibly being TRBD2 (5 bases). The CDR3 covers 14 residues. V was shortened by 7 bases and J by 0 bases, with 13 bases between the two germline ends. In germline, CDR1 is MNHNY, CDR2 SVGAGI (reference sequence). The CDR3 DNA is TGTGCCAGCACTATGGACGGGAACTCCTACGAGCAGTACTTC. Translating gives CASTMDGNSYEQYF.

The chain recombines TRBV9 with TRBJ2-7; D is ambiguous. With 0 bases removed from V and 3 bases from J, the gap between germline ends came to 7 bases. Germline-derived CDR1 and CDR2 are SGDLS and YYNGEE. The CDR3 is 13 amino acids. CDR3 residues: CASSVGDNYEQYF. The CDR3 DNA reads as TGTGCCAGCAGCGTAGGAGACAACTACGAGCAGTACTTC.

J is TRBJ1-1 and V is TRBV6-5; no clear D gene. Germline values: CDR1 MNHEY, CDR2 SVGAGI. The CDR3 has 13 residues. V was cut by 2 bases and J by 2 bases, with 6 bases left in between. The chain's CDR3 is CASSYGRNTEAFF. The CDR3 DNA follows: TGTGCCAGCAGTTACGGCAGAAACACTGAAGCTTTCTTT.